A selection of T cell receptor beta chains follows, all from one sample in a study of CD8+CD57+ T cells in acquired aplastic anemia. From the reads, TCRdb called clonotypes with MiXCR, one entry per CDR3 protein. This table has more than 150,000 distinct CDR3 sequences, about 47% appearing once. Sequencing was performed on sorted CD4+, CD8+, or CD8+CD57+ T cells (not recorded which) from PBMCs. Receptors were obtained from a human donor in good health. The CDR3 runs from the conserved cysteine through the conserved F or W. A D gene is named only where the DNA matches it firmly. Not all rows give a size; the values are once, few, many and, for expanded clones, a class.

cdr3_nt: TGCGCCAGCAGCCAAGTGGCAGGGAGTGAAGCTTTCTTT; cdr3_aa: CASSQVAGSEAFF; clone_size: NA; j_call: TRBJ1-1; d_call: NA; v_call: TRBV4-1; cdr3_length: 13
cdr3_nt: TGTGCCAGCAGTTACACCCCTATGACAGATACGCAGTATTTT; cdr3_aa: CASSYTPMTDTQYF; clone_size: NA; j_call: TRBJ2-3; d_call: NA; v_call: TRBV6-5; cdr3_length: 14
cdr3_nt: TGTGCCAGCAGTGAAGCGCTTCAGAGGGAAGGCTACACCTTC; cdr3_aa: CASSEALQREGYTF; clone_size: many; j_call: TRBJ1-2; d_call: NA; v_call: TRBV2; cdr3_length: 14
cdr3_nt: TGTGCCAGTGCGAGCGGGAGGGCCTACGAGCAGTACTTC; cdr3_aa: CASASGRAYEQYF; clone_size: NA; j_call: TRBJ2-7; d_call: TRBD2; v_call: TRBV19; cdr3_length: 13
cdr3_nt: TGTGCCAGCAGACCACTCTACGAGCAGTACTTC; cdr3_aa: CASRPLYEQYF; clone_size: NA; j_call: TRBJ2-7; d_call: NA; v_call: TRBV12-3/TRBV12-4; cdr3_length: 11
cdr3_nt: TGTGCCAGCAGGTGGGGCAGGGAATTCAATGAGCAGTTCTTC; cdr3_aa: CASRWGREFNEQFF; clone_size: many; j_call: TRBJ2-1; d_call: NA; v_call: TRBV6-1; cdr3_length: 14
cdr3_nt: TGTGCCATCAGTGACCCCGGGACTAGCGATACGCAGTATTTT; cdr3_aa: CAISDPGTSDTQYF; clone_size: NA; j_call: TRBJ2-3; d_call: TRBD2; v_call: TRBV10-3; cdr3_length: 14
cdr3_nt: TGCAGTGTCCAGGGCAGGGCATTTAGCACAGATACGCAGTATTTT; cdr3_aa: CSVQGRAFSTDTQYF; clone_size: many; j_call: TRBJ2-3; d_call: NA; v_call: TRBV20-1; cdr3_length: 15
cdr3_nt: TGCGCCAGCGGGGGAGGGTCCGGGGCCAACGTCCTGACTTTC; cdr3_aa: CASGGGSGANVLTF; clone_size: few; j_call: TRBJ2-6; d_call: TRBD2; v_call: TRBV10-1; cdr3_length: 14
cdr3_nt: TGTGCCAGCAGCTTAGGACAGTCCACTGAAGCTTTCTTT; cdr3_aa: CASSLGQSTEAFF; clone_size: many; j_call: TRBJ1-1; d_call: NA; v_call: TRBV7-9; cdr3_length: 13
cdr3_nt: TGTGCCAGCAGCCCTTCCCCGGGCGGTAACTATGGCTACACCTTC; cdr3_aa: CASSPSPGGNYGYTF; clone_size: many; j_call: TRBJ1-2; d_call: NA; v_call: TRBV7-2; cdr3_length: 15
cdr3_nt: TGTGCCAGCAGTGGGGGGGACAGGGGGGGCGAGCAGTACTTC; cdr3_aa: CASSGGDRGGEQYF; clone_size: many; j_call: TRBJ2-7; d_call: TRBD1; v_call: TRBV12-3/TRBV12-4; cdr3_length: 14
cdr3_nt: TGTGCCACCAGCTCCCTAGCGGGAGTGGTCACAGATACGCAGTATTTT; cdr3_aa: CATSSLAGVVTDTQYF; clone_size: NA; j_call: TRBJ2-3; d_call: TRBD2; v_call: TRBV15; cdr3_length: 16
cdr3_nt: TGTGCCAGCAGCCCCGGTGGGGGGTATAGCACAGATACGCAGTATTTT; cdr3_aa: CASSPGGGYSTDTQYF; clone_size: few; j_call: TRBJ2-3; d_call: NA; v_call: TRBV12-3/TRBV12-4; cdr3_length: 16
cdr3_nt: TGCAGTGCTAGATGGGGTGAAGAGACCCAGTACTTC; cdr3_aa: CSARWGEETQYF; clone_size: NA; j_call: TRBJ2-5; d_call: NA; v_call: TRBV20-1; cdr3_length: 12
cdr3_nt: TGCGCCAGCAGCTTCGGCAGGGGCGAGACAGATACGCAGTATTTT; cdr3_aa: CASSFGRGETDTQYF; clone_size: NA; j_call: TRBJ2-3; d_call: NA; v_call: TRBV5-1; cdr3_length: 15
cdr3_nt: TGTGCCAGCAGCTCACAGGTTAACTATGGCTACACCTTC; cdr3_aa: CASSSQVNYGYTF; clone_size: many; j_call: TRBJ1-2; d_call: NA; v_call: TRBV7-2; cdr3_length: 13
cdr3_nt: TGTGCCAGCAGCCAGGGCTATGGCTACACCTTC; cdr3_aa: CASSQGYGYTF; clone_size: NA; j_call: TRBJ1-2; d_call: NA; v_call: TRBV2; cdr3_length: 11
cdr3_nt: TGCGCCAGCAGCCTGACCGGGGGCGAGACCCAGTACTTC; cdr3_aa: CASSLTGGETQYF; clone_size: many; j_call: TRBJ2-5; d_call: NA; v_call: TRBV7-7; cdr3_length: 13
cdr3_nt: TGTGCCAGCAACTCGGAGACAATAACCTACAATGAGCAGTTCTTC; cdr3_aa: CASNSETITYNEQFF; clone_size: NA; j_call: TRBJ2-1; d_call: NA; v_call: TRBV2; cdr3_length: 15
cdr3_nt: TGTGCCACCAGCAGAGTGGGACAGGGGGCAACCGGGGAGCTGTTTTTT; cdr3_aa: CATSRVGQGATGELFF; clone_size: NA; j_call: TRBJ2-2; d_call: TRBD1; v_call: TRBV15; cdr3_length: 16
cdr3_nt: TGTGCCAGCAATTCACCCGTGAACACTGAAGCTTTCTTT; cdr3_aa: CASNSPVNTEAFF; clone_size: few; j_call: TRBJ1-1; d_call: NA; v_call: TRBV7-3; cdr3_length: 13
cdr3_nt: TGCAGCGTTCGGACTAGCGGAGGGGAGTATGAGCAGTTCTTC; cdr3_aa: CSVRTSGGEYEQFF; clone_size: NA; j_call: TRBJ2-1; d_call: TRBD2; v_call: TRBV29-1; cdr3_length: 14
cdr3_nt: TGCGCCAGCAGCTTGGCAGACCTTATCCGGGACGAAGCTTTCTTT; cdr3_aa: CASSLADLIRDEAFF; clone_size: many; j_call: TRBJ1-1; d_call: NA; v_call: TRBV5-1; cdr3_length: 15
cdr3_nt: TGTGCCAGCAGTGAAATCGGGCAGGGCTACACCTTC; cdr3_aa: CASSEIGQGYTF; clone_size: NA; j_call: TRBJ1-2; d_call: NA; v_call: TRBV6-1; cdr3_length: 12
cdr3_nt: TGTGCTTCGACAGGATATCAGCCCCAGCATTTT; cdr3_aa: CASTGYQPQHF; clone_size: NA; j_call: TRBJ1-5; d_call: NA; v_call: TRBV15; cdr3_length: 11
cdr3_nt: TGCAGTGCTAGCCGGGACAGGGGGACCTACGAGCAGTACTTC; cdr3_aa: CSASRDRGTYEQYF; clone_size: NA; j_call: TRBJ2-7; d_call: TRBD1; v_call: TRBV20-1; cdr3_length: 14
cdr3_nt: TGTGCCAGCAGTGCCACAGGAGCCCGTGAAGCTTTCTTT; cdr3_aa: CASSATGAREAFF; clone_size: NA; j_call: TRBJ1-1; d_call: NA; v_call: TRBV25-1; cdr3_length: 13
cdr3_nt: TGCAGTGCTACCCTGGGGGCACAGGGGGCCAACGTCCTGACTTTC; cdr3_aa: CSATLGAQGANVLTF; clone_size: NA; j_call: TRBJ2-6; d_call: NA; v_call: TRBV20-1; cdr3_length: 15
cdr3_nt: TGTGCCAGCAGTTACGAGACAAACACTGAAGCTTTCTTT; cdr3_aa: CASSYETNTEAFF; clone_size: many; j_call: TRBJ1-1; d_call: NA; v_call: TRBV6-5; cdr3_length: 13
cdr3_nt: TGTGCCAGCAGACTACAGGTACTCTCCTACGAGCAGTACTTC; cdr3_aa: CASRLQVLSYEQYF; clone_size: NA; j_call: TRBJ2-7; d_call: NA; v_call: TRBV28; cdr3_length: 14
cdr3_nt: TGTGCCAGCAGACTTACCGGGACAGGGGACATGAACACTGAAGCTTTCTTT; cdr3_aa: CASRLTGTGDMNTEAFF; clone_size: many; j_call: TRBJ1-1; d_call: TRBD1; v_call: TRBV12-3/TRBV12-4; cdr3_length: 17
cdr3_nt: TGTGCCAGCAGACCCGTGGCAGTCGGGGACACTGAAGCTTTCTTT; cdr3_aa: CASRPVAVGDTEAFF; clone_size: NA; j_call: TRBJ1-1; d_call: NA; v_call: TRBV7-9; cdr3_length: 15
cdr3_nt: TGTGCCAGCAGCGTAGGGGGCGGGGGGAACACCGGGGAGCTGTTTTTT; cdr3_aa: CASSVGGGGNTGELFF; clone_size: NA; j_call: TRBJ2-2; d_call: TRBD2; v_call: TRBV9; cdr3_length: 16
cdr3_nt: TGTGCCAGCAGCCAGGGCTCTGGAAACACCATATATTTT; cdr3_aa: CASSQGSGNTIYF; clone_size: many; j_call: TRBJ1-3; d_call: NA; v_call: TRBV3-1; cdr3_length: 13
cdr3_nt: TGCGCCAGCAGTGCTAACCCACCGGGACTAGCCCGGGGGGACAATGAGCAGTTCTTC; cdr3_aa: CASSANPPGLARGDNEQFF; clone_size: NA; j_call: TRBJ2-1; d_call: TRBD2; v_call: TRBV10-1; cdr3_length: 19
cdr3_nt: TGTGCCATCAGTGAGGGGGGGATGATCACCGGGGAGCTGTTTTTT; cdr3_aa: CAISEGGMITGELFF; clone_size: many; j_call: TRBJ2-2; d_call: NA; v_call: TRBV10-3; cdr3_length: 15
cdr3_nt: TGCAGCGTTGACCTGACAGGAGCCCCTTTTGGCTACACCTTC; cdr3_aa: CSVDLTGAPFGYTF; clone_size: NA; j_call: TRBJ1-2; d_call: NA; v_call: TRBV29-1; cdr3_length: 14
cdr3_nt: TGTGCTAGCAGCGTCGGGGGGGGCAATGAGCAGTTCTTC; cdr3_aa: CASSVGGGNEQFF; clone_size: NA; j_call: TRBJ2-1; d_call: TRBD2; v_call: TRBV7-7; cdr3_length: 13
cdr3_nt: TGCGCCAGCAGCCCCCCCCAATACAATGAGCAGTTCTTC; cdr3_aa: CASSPPQYNEQFF; clone_size: few; j_call: TRBJ2-1; d_call: NA; v_call: TRBV5-1; cdr3_length: 13
cdr3_nt: TGTGCCAGTAGTAATCTAGCGGGATCGGTCCTAGCCAAAAACATTCAGTACTTC; cdr3_aa: CASSNLAGSVLAKNIQYF; clone_size: few; j_call: TRBJ2-4; d_call: TRBD2; v_call: TRBV19; cdr3_length: 18
cdr3_nt: TGCAGCGCTTGGGCCCCTCCGGGACAGGGGGAGACCCAGTACTTC; cdr3_aa: CSAWAPPGQGETQYF; clone_size: NA; j_call: TRBJ2-5; d_call: TRBD1; v_call: TRBV29-1; cdr3_length: 15
cdr3_nt: TGCAGCGCTGGGACAGGGCTGATGGTGGAGACCCAGTACTTC; cdr3_aa: CSAGTGLMVETQYF; clone_size: many; j_call: TRBJ2-5; d_call: TRBD1; v_call: TRBV29-1; cdr3_length: 14
cdr3_nt: TGTGCCAGCAGCTCCCAGGGGGCATATGAAAAACTGTTTTTT; cdr3_aa: CASSSQGAYEKLFF; clone_size: few; j_call: TRBJ1-4; d_call: TRBD1; v_call: TRBV7-9; cdr3_length: 14
cdr3_nt: TGTGCCACCAGTGATCCTGGGACAGGGGCAACCTACGAGCAGTACTTC; cdr3_aa: CATSDPGTGATYEQYF; clone_size: NA; j_call: TRBJ2-7; d_call: TRBD1; v_call: TRBV24-1; cdr3_length: 16
cdr3_nt: TGTGCCAGCAGCAGGGGCTACAATGAGCAGTTCTTC; cdr3_aa: CASSRGYNEQFF; clone_size: NA; j_call: TRBJ2-1; d_call: NA; v_call: TRBV7-9; cdr3_length: 12